This T cell receptor (beta chain) was sequenced in a study of T cell repertoires in cytomegalovirus infection (dated by TCRdb to about 2019). Some background on the complete study: Alongside well-studied HLA-B-restricted epitopes, the peptide stimulations were aimed at recently identified HLA-C-restricted CMV epitopes, whose presentation resists viral immunomodulation. The HLA type of each donor mattered for the analysis, because public TCR beta signatures pointed to carriage of CMV infection along with the matching HLA type. Study-wide conclusions, independent of this receptor: In the ex vivo response, HLA-C-restricted CMV-specific TCR beta clonotypes were dominant, and in two of eight donors the single most frequent clonotype came from this HLA-C-restricted group. Cumulative frequency of public TCR beta family members discriminated carriers of CMV infection plus the relevant HLA type in this cohort and an independent roughly 350-donor cohort.

The label giving this sample's treatment or condition can be read as: in vitro stimulation with specific CMV peptide epitopes to enrich CMV-specific T cells. This clonotype was seen at least ten times. Its antigen remains undetermined. There are no base qualities to consult, and no much larger clone falls within one base. Sequenced using an Illumina HiSeq 1500. TCRdb trimmed public reads at Q25 via fastp, called clones via MiXCR and kept in-frame beta chains. Rows with a matching CDR3 protein are joined into one entry that keeps the most common DNA and genes. This sample holds 680,000 or so distinct CDR3 sequences; 30% to 40% were observed only once. The ten top clones hold 18% of the sample. The CDR3 spans 15 residues, from the cysteine through the phenylalanine. The entry retains the CDR3 DNA only, 45 bases that are in frame from base 1. Germline trimming: 10 bases from V, 5 bases from J; junction bases outside gene matches: 14. The germline V gene sets CDR1 to SGHTA and CDR2 to FQGNSA.

The TCR comes from a human donor in good health (CMV status not recorded). Some clones in this sample may be carry-over from other donors' samples. This receptor chain uses TRBV7-2 and TRBJ2-5; 9 junctional bases match TRBD2. Material: cultured PBMCs, obtained from culture after CMV antigen stimulation. The sequenced DNA is TGTGCCATCCGGGGCGGGCGGGAGGGCGGCGAGACCCAGTACTTC. It specifies CAIRGGREGGETQYF.